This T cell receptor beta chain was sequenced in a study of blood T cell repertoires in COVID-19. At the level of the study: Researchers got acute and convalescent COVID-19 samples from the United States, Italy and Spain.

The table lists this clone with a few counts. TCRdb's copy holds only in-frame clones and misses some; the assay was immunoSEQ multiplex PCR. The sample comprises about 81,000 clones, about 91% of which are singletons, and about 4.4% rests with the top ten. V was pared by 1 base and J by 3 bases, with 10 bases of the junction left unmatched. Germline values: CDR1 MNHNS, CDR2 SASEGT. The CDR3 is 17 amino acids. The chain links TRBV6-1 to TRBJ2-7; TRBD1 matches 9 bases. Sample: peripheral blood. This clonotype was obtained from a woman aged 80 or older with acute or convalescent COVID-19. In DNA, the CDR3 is TGTGCCAGCAGTGAAGTTCGAGGGGACAGGGCCTTCTACGAGCAGTACTTC. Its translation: CASSEVRGDRAFYEQYF.